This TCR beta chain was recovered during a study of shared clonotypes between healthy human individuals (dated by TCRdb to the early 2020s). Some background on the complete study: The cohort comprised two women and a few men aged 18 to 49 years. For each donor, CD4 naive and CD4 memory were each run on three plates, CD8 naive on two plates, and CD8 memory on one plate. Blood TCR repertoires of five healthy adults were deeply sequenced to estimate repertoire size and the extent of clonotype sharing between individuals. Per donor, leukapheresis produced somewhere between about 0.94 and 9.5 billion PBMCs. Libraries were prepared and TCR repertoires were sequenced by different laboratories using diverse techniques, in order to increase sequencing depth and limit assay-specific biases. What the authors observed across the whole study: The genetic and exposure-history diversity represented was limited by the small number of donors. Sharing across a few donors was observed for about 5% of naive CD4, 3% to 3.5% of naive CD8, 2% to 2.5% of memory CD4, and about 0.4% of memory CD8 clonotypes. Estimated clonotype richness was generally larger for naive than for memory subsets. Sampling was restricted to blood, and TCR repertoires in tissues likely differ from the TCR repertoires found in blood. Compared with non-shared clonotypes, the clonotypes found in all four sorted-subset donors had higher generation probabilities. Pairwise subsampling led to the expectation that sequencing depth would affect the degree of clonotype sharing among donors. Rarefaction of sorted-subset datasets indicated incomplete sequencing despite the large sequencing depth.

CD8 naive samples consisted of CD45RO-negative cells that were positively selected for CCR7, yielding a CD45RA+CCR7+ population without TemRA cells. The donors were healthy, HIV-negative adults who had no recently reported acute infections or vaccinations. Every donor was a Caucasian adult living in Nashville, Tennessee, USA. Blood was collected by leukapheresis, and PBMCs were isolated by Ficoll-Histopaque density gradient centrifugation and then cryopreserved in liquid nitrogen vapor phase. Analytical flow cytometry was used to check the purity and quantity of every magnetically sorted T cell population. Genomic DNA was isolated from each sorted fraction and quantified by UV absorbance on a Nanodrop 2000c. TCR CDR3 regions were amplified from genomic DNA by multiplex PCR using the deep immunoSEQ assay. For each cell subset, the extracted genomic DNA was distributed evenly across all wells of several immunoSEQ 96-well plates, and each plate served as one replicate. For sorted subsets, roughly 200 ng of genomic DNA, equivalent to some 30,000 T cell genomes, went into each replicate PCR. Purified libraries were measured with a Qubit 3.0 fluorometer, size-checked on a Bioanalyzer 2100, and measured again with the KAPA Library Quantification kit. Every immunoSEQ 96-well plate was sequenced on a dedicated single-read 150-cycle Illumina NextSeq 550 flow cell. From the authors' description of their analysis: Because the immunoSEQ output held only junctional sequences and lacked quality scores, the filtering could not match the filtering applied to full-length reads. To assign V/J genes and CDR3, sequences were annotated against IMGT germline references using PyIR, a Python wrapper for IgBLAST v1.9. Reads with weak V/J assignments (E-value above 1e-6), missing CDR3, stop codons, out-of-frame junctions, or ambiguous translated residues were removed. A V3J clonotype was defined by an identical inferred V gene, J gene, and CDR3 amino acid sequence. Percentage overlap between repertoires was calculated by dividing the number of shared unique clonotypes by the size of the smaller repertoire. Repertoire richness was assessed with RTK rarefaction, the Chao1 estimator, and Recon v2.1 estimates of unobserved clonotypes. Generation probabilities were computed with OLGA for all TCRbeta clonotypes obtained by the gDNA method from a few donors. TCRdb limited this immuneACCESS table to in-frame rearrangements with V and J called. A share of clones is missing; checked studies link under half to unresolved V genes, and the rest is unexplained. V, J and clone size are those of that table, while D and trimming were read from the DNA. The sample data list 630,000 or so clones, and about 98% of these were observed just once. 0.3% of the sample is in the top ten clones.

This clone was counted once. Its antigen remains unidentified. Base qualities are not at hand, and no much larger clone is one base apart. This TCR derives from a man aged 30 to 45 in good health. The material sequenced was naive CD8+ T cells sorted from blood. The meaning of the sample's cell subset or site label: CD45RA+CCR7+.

At the DNA level, the sequence is TGTGCCAGCAGTTTATTAGGGACAGGGGGCCCCGTCCATGAGCAGTTCTTC. Its coded protein is CASSLLGTGGPVHEQFF. This chain is built from TRBV27 and TRBJ2-1; TRBD1 matches 12 bases in the middle. The CDR3 sequence holds 17 residues, the cysteine and phenylalanine included. The sequence is cut down to CDR3 DNA, 51 bases in frame from base 1. The germline V gene (reference sequence) sets CDR1 to MNHEY and CDR2 to SMNVEV. Unmatched junction bases come to 9, with V trimmed by 1 base and J by 8 bases.